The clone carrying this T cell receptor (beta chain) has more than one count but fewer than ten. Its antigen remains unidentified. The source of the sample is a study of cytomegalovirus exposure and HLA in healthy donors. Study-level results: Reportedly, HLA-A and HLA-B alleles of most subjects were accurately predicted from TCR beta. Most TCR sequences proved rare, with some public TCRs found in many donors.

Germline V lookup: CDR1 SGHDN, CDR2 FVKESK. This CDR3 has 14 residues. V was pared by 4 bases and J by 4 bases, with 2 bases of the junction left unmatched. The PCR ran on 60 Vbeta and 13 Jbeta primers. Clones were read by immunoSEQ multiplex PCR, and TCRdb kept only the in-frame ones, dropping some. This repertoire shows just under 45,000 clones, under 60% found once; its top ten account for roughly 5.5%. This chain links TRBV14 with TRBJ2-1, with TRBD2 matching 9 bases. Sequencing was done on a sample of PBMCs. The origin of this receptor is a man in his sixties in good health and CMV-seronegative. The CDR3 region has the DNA TGTGCCAGCAGCCTAGCGGGGGAATACAATGAGCAGTTCTTC. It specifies CASSLAGEYNEQFF.